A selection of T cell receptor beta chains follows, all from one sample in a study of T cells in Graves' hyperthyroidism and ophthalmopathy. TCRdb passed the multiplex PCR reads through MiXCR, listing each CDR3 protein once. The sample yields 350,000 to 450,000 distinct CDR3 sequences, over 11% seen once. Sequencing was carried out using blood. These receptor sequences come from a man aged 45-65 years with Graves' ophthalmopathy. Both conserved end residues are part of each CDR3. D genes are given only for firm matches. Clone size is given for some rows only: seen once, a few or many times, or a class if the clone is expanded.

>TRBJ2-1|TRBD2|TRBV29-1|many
TGCAGCGTTGGTGGGGGCGCAGCGGGAGGAGGGGAGCAGTTCTTC
CSVGGGAAGGGEQFF
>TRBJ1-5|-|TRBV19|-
TGTGCCAGTAAAACGGAGTCCCTTAGCAATCAGCCCCAGCATTTT
CASKTESLSNQPQHF
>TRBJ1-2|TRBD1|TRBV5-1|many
TGCGCCAGCAGCTGGGGACAGGGAGCTAACTATGGCTACACCTTC
CASSWGQGANYGYTF
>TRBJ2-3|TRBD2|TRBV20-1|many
TGCAGTGCTAGAGTAGCGGGAGGGCTGGGTACGCAGTATTTT
CSARVAGGLGTQYF
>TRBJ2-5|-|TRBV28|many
TGTGCCAGCGCGTTGAGGGAAGAGACCCAGTACTTC
CASALREETQYF
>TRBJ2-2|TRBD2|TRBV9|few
TGTGCCAGCAGCTTTTGGACTAGCGGGTTGACCGGGGAGCTGTTTTTT
CASSFWTSGLTGELFF
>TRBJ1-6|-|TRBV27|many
TGTGCCAGCAGTTTACAGGGGAGAGACTCACCCCTCCACTTT
CASSLQGRDSPLHF
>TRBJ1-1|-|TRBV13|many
TGTGCCAGCAGCTTAGGAAAGGGGGGTGCAGCTTTCTTT
CASSLGKGGAAFF
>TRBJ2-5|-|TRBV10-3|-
TGTGCCATCAGTGACCTCGAACCGGGGGCTAAAGAGACCCAGTACTTC
CAISDLEPGAKETQYF
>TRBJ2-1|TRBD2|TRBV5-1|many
TGCGCCAGCAGCCTATCTGGACTAGCGGCCTACAATGAGCAGTTCTTC
CASSLSGLAAYNEQFF
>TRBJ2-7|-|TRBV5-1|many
TGCGCCAGCAGGGGTGACGAGCAGTACTTC
CASRGDEQYF
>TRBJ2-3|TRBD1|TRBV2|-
TGTGCCAGCAATGGGGACAGGGAAACAGATACGCAGTATTTT
CASNGDRETDTQYF
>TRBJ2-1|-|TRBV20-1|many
TGCAGTGCCCGTCTAGCGGACAGGTACAATGAGCAGTTCTTC
CSARLADRYNEQFF
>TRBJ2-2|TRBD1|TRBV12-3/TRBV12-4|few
TGTGCCAGCAGGAACCGACAGGGGGCGACCGGGGAGCTGTTTTTT
CASRNRQGATGELFF